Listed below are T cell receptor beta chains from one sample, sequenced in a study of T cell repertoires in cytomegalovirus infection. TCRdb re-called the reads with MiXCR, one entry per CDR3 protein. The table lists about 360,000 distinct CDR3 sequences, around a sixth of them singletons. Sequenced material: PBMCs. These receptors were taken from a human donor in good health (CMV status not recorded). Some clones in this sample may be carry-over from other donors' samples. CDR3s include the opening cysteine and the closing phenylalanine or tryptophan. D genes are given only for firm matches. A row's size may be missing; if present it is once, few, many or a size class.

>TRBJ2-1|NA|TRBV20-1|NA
CSALTRAGYNEQFF
TGCAGTGCCCTAACTAGGGCCGGATACAATGAGCAGTTCTTC
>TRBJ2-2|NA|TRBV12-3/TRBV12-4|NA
CASSLVAGELVF
TGTGCCAGCAGTTTAGTGGCCGGGGAGCTGGTTTTT
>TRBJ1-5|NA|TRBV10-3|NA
CAISGSELQGPQHF
TGTGCCATCAGTGGTTCGGAGCTCCAGGGCCCCCAGCATTTT
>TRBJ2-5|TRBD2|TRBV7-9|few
CASSLAGSGRKETQYF
TGTGCCAGCAGCTTAGCGGGTAGCGGGCGAAAAGAGACCCAGTACTTC
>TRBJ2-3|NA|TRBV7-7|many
CASSLSASGDTQYF
TGTGCCAGCAGCTTATCGGCTTCAGGAGATACGCAGTATTTT
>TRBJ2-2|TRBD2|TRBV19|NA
CASRFSAGAGELFF
TGTGCCAGTAGATTCTCGGCGGGGGCCGGGGAGCTGTTTTTT
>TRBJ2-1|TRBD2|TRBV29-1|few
CSVEDPVRGGSSYNEQFF
TGCAGCGTTGAAGATCCGGTGCGGGGGGGGAGCTCCTACAATGAGCAGTTCTTC
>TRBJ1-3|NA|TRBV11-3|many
CASSSGSPGNTIYF
TGTGCCAGCAGCTCGGGGAGCCCTGGAAACACCATATATTTT
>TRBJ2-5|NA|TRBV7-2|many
CASSPPGTQYF
TGTGCCAGCAGCCCCCCGGGAACCCAGTACTTC
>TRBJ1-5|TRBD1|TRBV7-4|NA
CASSLGGQCCLPQHF
TGTGCCAGCAGCCTAGGGGGACAGTGTTGCCTGCCCCAGCATTTT
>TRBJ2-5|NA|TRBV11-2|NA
CASSLISRSQETQYF
TGTGCCAGCAGCTTAATCTCTAGATCCCAAGAGACCCAGTACTTC
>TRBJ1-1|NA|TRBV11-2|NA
CASSLPDRKAFF
TGTGCCAGCAGCTTGCCGGACAGAAAAGCTTTCTTT
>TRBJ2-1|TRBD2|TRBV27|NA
CASSLSAGGLSYNEQFF
TGTGCCAGCAGTTTATCTGCGGGGGGGCTTTCCTACAATGAGCAGTTCTTC
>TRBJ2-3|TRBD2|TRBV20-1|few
CSAPRSGSTDTQYF
TGCAGTGCCCCAAGAAGCGGGAGTACAGATACGCAGTATTTT
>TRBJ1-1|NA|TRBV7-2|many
CASSLALGENTEAFF
TGTGCCAGCAGCTTAGCGCTTGGGGAGAACACTGAAGCTTTCTTT
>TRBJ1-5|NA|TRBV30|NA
CAWSVRGNQPQHF
TGTGCCTGGAGTGTCCGGGGGAATCAGCCCCAGCATTTT
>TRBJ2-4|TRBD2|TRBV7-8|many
CASGGGFKNIQYF
TGTGCCAGCGGGGGGGGATTTAAAAACATTCAGTACTTC
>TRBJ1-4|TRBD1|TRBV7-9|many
CASARDSEKLFF
TGTGCCAGCGCCCGGGACAGCGAAAAACTGTTTTTT
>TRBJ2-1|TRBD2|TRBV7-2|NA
CASSLLGGDYNEQFF
TGTGCCAGCAGTCTATTGGGGGGGGACTACAATGAGCAGTTCTTC
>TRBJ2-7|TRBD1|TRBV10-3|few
CAIKDLGQGDYEQYF
TGTGCCATCAAGGATCTTGGACAGGGCGACTACGAGCAGTACTTC
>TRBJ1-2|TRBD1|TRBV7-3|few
CASSGGLGTDVYGYTF
TGTGCCAGCAGCGGAGGGCTCGGGACAGACGTTTATGGCTACACCTTC
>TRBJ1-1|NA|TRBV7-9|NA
CASSLRERGRTLGTEAFF
TGTGCCAGCAGCTTGAGGGAACGGGGGCGAACCCTGGGCACTGAAGCTTTCTTT
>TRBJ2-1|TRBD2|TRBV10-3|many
CAISVPGLPSSEQFF
TGTGCCATCAGTGTCCCGGGACTACCCTCATCCGAGCAGTTCTTC
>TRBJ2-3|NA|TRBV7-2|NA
CASSLDGPIRATGVYTDTQYF
TGTGCCAGCAGCTTAGACGGTCCCATCCGTGCGACGGGGGTGTATACAGATACGCAGTATTTT
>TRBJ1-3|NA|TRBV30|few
CAWANSGNTIYF
TGTGCCTGGGCAAACTCTGGAAACACCATATATTTT